This T cell receptor beta chain was documented in a study of control samples from healthy donors and cancer patients. The data were produced by immunoSEQ multiplex PCR, yet TCRdb's version contains in-frame clones alone and is incomplete. Of hundreds of thousands of clones in the sample, about four fifths were seen once. CDR1 and CDR2 (germline): MNHEY, SVGAGI. Trimming pared 3 bases from V and 3 bases from J, leaving 15 bases between. CDR3 length equals 15 residues. Sequenced material: PBMCs. This sequence joins TRBV6-5 and TRBJ2-7; D unresolved. The sequence came from a woman aged 60 to 75 with lung cancer. The CDR3 region is CASSYYIGGGYEQYF. The CDR3, as DNA: TGTGCCAGCAGTTATTATATCGGCGGCGGCTACGAGCAGTACTTC.